This T cell receptor (beta chain) was retrieved from a study of OX40 agonist ivuxolimab in advanced cancers. Study background: Three dose-escalation patients had partial responses: one with hepatocellular carcinoma and two with cutaneous melanoma. Study-wide points: Expanded clones tended on average to be more numerous among CD8+ T cells than CD4+.

Prior autoimmune disease or systemic immunosuppression barred patients. The sampling schedule covered blood at baseline, cycle 4 day 1, and cycle 7 day 1. The V gene end was trimmed by 2 bases and the J gene end by 7 bases; junction bases not matched to a gene: 9. Germline V gene lookup returns CDR1 SGHDT and CDR2 YYEEEE. This CDR3 has 16 amino acids. Of note for this clone: The antigen is undetermined.

Produced via immunoSEQ multiplex PCR; TCRdb's table is partial and in-frame only. The profile covers roughly 62,000 clones, with 92% appearing a single time and approximately 0.62% taken by the ten largest. The sequence was obtained from an adult with an advanced solid tumor such as melanoma, head and neck, liver or kidney cancer. Sequencing used CD4+ or CD8+ T cells sorted from blood, obtained in a trial of the OX40 agonist ivuxolimab. The chain combines TRBV5-6 with TRBJ2-4; 10 bases map to TRBD1. CDR3 in DNA: TGTGCCAGCAGCTTATCGGGACAGGGGTTCGATAACATTCAGTACTTC. It encodes CASSLSGQGFDNIQYF. Variable domain in full (rest from reference TRBV5-6 and TRBJ2-4): DAGVTQSPTHLIKTRGQQVTLRCSPKSGHDTVSWYQQALGQGPQFIFQYYEEEERQRGNFPDRFSGHQFPNYSSELNVNALLLGDSALYLCASSLSGQGFDNIQYFGAGTRLSVL.